This T cell receptor beta chain was identified during a study of blood T cell repertoires in COVID-19. Looking at the study overall: PBMCs, B-cell-depleted T cells, or T cells provided the cDNA or gDNA that made up the material.

Using immunoSEQ multiplex PCR, the repertoire was profiled, and TCRdb retains in-frame clones only, with some absent. Of 250,000 to 350,000 clones in the sample, roughly 88% were seen once. This clone is a singleton in its sample. V dropped 4 bases and J dropped 5 bases, with 11 bases sitting between them. Germline CDR1 reads KGHDR; CDR2 reads SFDVKD. The CDR3 loop spans 14 amino acids. The sample comprised peripheral blood. The receptor was isolated from a woman aged 45-60 years with acute or convalescent COVID-19. The chain joins TRBV24-1 to TRBJ1-5, with a weak D call TRBD1 (5 bases). The CDR3 here is CATSEPGGHQPQHF. DNA for the CDR3: TGTGCCACCAGTGAACCCGGGGGACATCAGCCCCAGCATTTT.